What follows are 9 T cell receptor beta chains derived from one specimen sequenced in a study of T cell responses to AZD1222 COVID-19 vaccine. Sequencing was performed with immunoSEQ multiplex PCR; in TCRdb, only in-frame clones are kept and a portion is missing. This table has about 99,000 clones, about 93% appearing once. The sequencing here drew on peripheral blood, taken on day 0 of AZD1222 vaccination. These receptors originate from an adult in good health.

The gene calls are TRBV28 and TRBJ1-5; D ambiguous. Germline values: CDR1 MDHEN, CDR2 SYDVKM. The CDR3 spans 13 residues. V was pared by 7 bases and J by 1 base, with 8 bases between. CDR3 DNA sequence: TGTGCCAGCACGACAACAAGCAATCAGCCCCAGCATTTT. Translating it yields CASTTTSNQPQHF.

V usage is TRBV4-1 and J usage is TRBJ2-7, with TRBD2 matching over 7 bases. This CDR3 comprises 17 residues. V lost 1 base, J lost 7 bases, and 16 bases stayed unmatched. Germline V gene sequence: CDR1 MGHRA, CDR2 YSYEKL. CDR3 in amino acids: CASSQGLADLRTREQYF. The CDR3 DNA follows: TGCGCCAGCAGCCAAGGGCTAGCGGACCTACGTACGAGAGAGCAGTACTTC.

J is TRBJ1-2 and V is TRBV28; D is ambiguous. This CDR3 spans 17 amino acids. V dropped 1 base and J dropped 2 bases, with 17 bases sitting between them. Germline V gives CDR1 MDHEN, CDR2 SYDVKM. CDR3: CASSLFISEVSNYGYTF. For the CDR3, the DNA is TGTGCCAGCAGTTTATTTATAAGCGAGGTTTCCAACTATGGCTACACCTTC.

The chain uses TRBV27 and TRBJ1-2, with D maybe TRBD1 (6 bases). Germline CDR1 reads MNHEY; CDR2 reads SMNVEV (reference sequence). The V gene lost 2 bases and the J gene lost 4 bases, with 29 bases spanning the gap. This CDR3 is built from 20 residues. For the CDR3, the DNA is TGTGCCAGCAGTTTAAGCCGGTATGTAGGAGGGGGGAGGGTAGGCTATGGCTACACCTTC. Translation: CASSLSRYVGGGRVGYGYTF.

CDR3 in DNA: TGCGCCAGCAGCTTGGGGCGTGTCAGTGAGCAGTTCTTC. Its protein product is CASSLGRVSEQFF. V gene TRBV5-1 combines with J gene TRBJ2-1; D gene ambiguous. Between the trimmed V and J ends, which lost 0 bases and 9 bases, there was a span of 10 bases. This CDR3 has 13 amino acids. Germline values: CDR1 SGHRS, CDR2 YFSETQ.

This chain links TRBV7-2 with TRBJ1-4, with D possibly TRBD1 on 5 matching bases. Germline CDR1 SGHTA, CDR2 FQGNSA. This CDR3 contains 19 residues. V lost 0 bases and J 4 bases, leaving 21 bases between the germline ends. CDR3 bases: TGTGCCAGCAGCTTAGCTTATGGGACCGAAGATTGGGGTAATGAAAAACTGTTTTTT. Translating it yields CASSLAYGTEDWGNEKLFF.

The rearrangement uses TRBV4-1 and TRBJ1-1, with D possibly TRBD1 on 6 matching bases. The CDR3 consists of 16 residues. The V end was cut by 0 bases, the J end by 5 bases, with 16 bases between. Germline V gene lookup returns CDR1 MGHRA and CDR2 YSYEKL. The chain's CDR3 is CASSQEGQPLGTEAFF. The DNA for the CDR3 is TGCGCCAGCAGCCAAGAAGGACAGCCCCTGGGGACTGAAGCTTTCTTT.

This clone was found once. The gene calls are TRBV27 and TRBJ2-1; 9 bases match TRBD2. Germline lookup yields CDR1 MNHEY and CDR2 SMNVEV (reference sequence). The J segment lost 9 bases and the V segment lost 2 bases, leaving 8 bases of the junction unmatched. This CDR3 is built from 15 residues. CDR3 nucleotide sequence: TGTGCCAGCAGTTTAATAGCGGGAGTAATCAGTGAGCAGTTCTTC. This gives the protein CASSLIAGVISEQFF.

This rearrangement joins TRBV24-1 to TRBJ2-1, with 10 bases aligning to TRBD2. CDR3 length: 18 amino acids. Germline CDR1 and CDR2: KGHDR and SFDVKD. Losses at the gene ends were 0 bases for V and 5 bases for J; bases not matched to a gene: 9. The CDR3 loop is CATSDLPGSGRPNNEQFF. CDR3 nucleotide sequence: TGTGCCACCAGTGATTTGCCCGGTAGCGGGAGGCCTAACAATGAGCAGTTCTTC.